This is a list of T cell receptor beta chains from one sample in a study of T cells in localized non-small cell lung cancer. The repertoire was sequenced with immunoSEQ multiplex PCR; TCRdb's copy has only in-frame clones and lacks some. The sample shows almost 30,000 clones, around 90% of them seen only once. Sequencing used peripheral blood, obtained before any cancer treatment. The source is a female donor of 60 years or more with stage III squamous cell lung carcinoma. Both conserved end residues are part of each CDR3. Fields, in order: D gene, V gene, clone size, J gene, CDR3 DNA, CDR3 protein. A D gene is named only where the DNA matches it firmly. Some rows have no size entry. The others give once, few or many, or a class for an expanded clone.

D: -; V: TRBV4-3; size: -; J: TRBJ1-1; DNA: TGCGCCAGCAGCCATCGGGACCCTTTGAACACTGAAGCTTTCTTT; CDR3: CASSHRDPLNTEAFF
D: TRBD2; V: TRBV25-1; size: -; J: TRBJ2-7; DNA: TGTGCCAGCAGTGGAACTAGCGGGATAAACGAGCAGTACTTC; CDR3: CASSGTSGINEQYF
D: -; V: TRBV5-1; size: -; J: TRBJ2-1; DNA: TGCGCCAGCAGCGAGGAAACCTACAATGAGCAGTTCTTC; CDR3: CASSEETYNEQFF
D: -; V: TRBV28; size: -; J: TRBJ2-1; DNA: TGTGCCAGCAGTTTAAGCTCCTACAATGAGCAGTTCTTC; CDR3: CASSLSSYNEQFF
D: TRBD1; V: TRBV5-6; size: few; J: TRBJ1-2; DNA: TGTGCCAGCAGCTTGGGGACAGGCAATGGCTACACCTTC; CDR3: CASSLGTGNGYTF
D: -; V: TRBV19; size: -; J: TRBJ1-1; DNA: TGTGCCAGTAGTATAAAAGGGGATCACACTGAAGCTTTCTTT; CDR3: CASSIKGDHTEAFF
D: -; V: TRBV28; size: -; J: TRBJ2-1; DNA: TGTGCCAGCAGTCGTTACAATGAGCAGTTCTTC; CDR3: CASSRYNEQFF
D: TRBD2; V: TRBV7-2; size: -; J: TRBJ2-7; DNA: TGTGCCAGCACCTTGCTGGGACTAGCGGGTCTCTACGAGCAGTACTTC; CDR3: CASTLLGLAGLYEQYF
D: -; V: TRBV7-2; size: -; J: TRBJ2-3; DNA: TGTGCCAGCAGCTTTCAGGGAGATACGCAGTATTTT; CDR3: CASSFQGDTQYF
D: TRBD1; V: TRBV9; size: -; J: TRBJ2-7; DNA: TGTGCCAGCAGCCCCTCGGGACAGGGGTACGTCGAGCAGTACTTC; CDR3: CASSPSGQGYVEQYF
D: TRBD1; V: TRBV9; size: -; J: TRBJ2-5; DNA: TGTGCCAGCAGCCTAGGACAGGGCGGCGTGACCCAGTACTTC; CDR3: CASSLGQGGVTQYF
D: -; V: TRBV6-5; size: -; J: TRBJ1-4; DNA: TGTGCCAGCAGTTACTCATGGGGTGCTAATGAAAAACTGTTTTTT; CDR3: CASSYSWGANEKLFF
D: TRBD1; V: TRBV18; size: few; J: TRBJ1-1; DNA: TGTGCCAGCTCACCTCTCGACAGGGGAACAGAAGCTTTCTTT; CDR3: CASSPLDRGTEAFF
D: -; V: TRBV21-1; size: -; J: TRBJ2-7; DNA: TGTGCCAGCGGAAGGACAGGGTACGAGCAGTACTTC; CDR3: CASGRTGYEQYF
D: TRBD1; V: TRBV6-5; size: -; J: TRBJ1-1; DNA: TGTGCCAGCAGTAGCCGGACAGGGGGGACTGAAGCTTTCTTT; CDR3: CASSSRTGGTEAFF